The 14 T cell receptor beta chains below come from one sample, sequenced in a study of Graves' ophthalmopathy and Graves' hyperthyroidism. The TCR beta CDR3 regions underwent amplification from RNA transcripts. Investigators did first-round RT-PCR with HTBI primers, then second-round multiplex PCR. Each CDR3 protein gets one entry after TCRdb re-called the multiplex PCR reads with MiXCR. The sample has about 1.2 million distinct CDR3 sequences, about 36% seen once. Sample: peripheral blood or thyroid tissue (not recorded which). All receptors come from an adult man with Graves' hyperthyroidism.

CDR3 DNA: TGTGCCAGCAGGCGAGCCGGGACAGGGGGCTCCGAGCAGTACTTC. Translated, it gives CASRRAGTGGSEQYF. The chain has TRBV28 and TRBJ2-7; 12 bases fit TRBD1. Trimming removed 6 bases from V and 6 bases from J; junction bases left unmatched: 9. Germline V gene data show CDR1 as MDHEN and CDR2 as SYDVKM. This CDR3 is built from 15 residues.

The chain is built from TRBV7-2 and TRBJ1-1; D gene uncertain. The CDR3 is 13 amino acids. From germline, CDR1 is SGHTA and CDR2 FQGNSA. Trimming took 3 bases from V and 6 from J, leaving 11 bases between them. The CDR3 bases are TGTGCCAGCAGCTTCGGCAGGAAGTCTGAAGCTTTCTTT. This sequence encodes CASSFGRKSEAFF.

This clonotype was seen repeatedly, ten times or more. This chain links TRBV7-6 with TRBJ2-7; D is ambiguous. Trimming pared 4 bases from V and 2 bases from J, leaving 6 bases between. In germline, CDR1 is SGHVS, CDR2 FNYEAQ. The CDR3 consists of 12 residues. The CDR3 nucleotides read TGTGCCAGCAGCTCGAAAGCCTACGAGCAGTACTTC. Its translation: CASSSKAYEQYF. The variable domain in full, completed from reference TRBV7-6 and TRBJ2-7, reads GAGVSQSPRYKVTKRGQDVALRCDPISGHVSLYWYRQALGQGPEFLTYFNYEAQQDKSGLPNDRFSAERPEGSISTLTIQRTEQRDSAMYRCASSSKAYEQYFGPGTRLTVT.

This clonotype was recorded many times. The chain carries TRBV2 and TRBJ2-2; 11 nucleotides align to TRBD2. With V trimmed by 6 bases and J by 4 bases, 7 bases remained unmatched. Germline lookup yields CDR1 SNHLY and CDR2 FYNNEI. This CDR3 has 16 amino acids. DNA of the CDR3: TGTGCCAGCAGCTCGCGGACTAGCGGGCGCACCGGGGAGCTGTTTTTT. Amino acids: CASSSRTSGRTGELFF.

As to this clonotype: Mismatch with germline at one junction end may stem from a read error. In nucleotides, the CDR3 is TGTGCCAGCAGTGATTACAGGGGCGGGGTGGAGACCCAGTACTTC. It is translated as CASSDYRGGVETQYF. This chain joins TRBV10-3 and TRBJ2-5, with D maybe TRBD1 (7 bases). The CDR3 is 15 residues long. The germline V gene encodes CDR1 ENHRY and CDR2 SYGVKD.

Many counts were recorded for this clonotype. V and J are TRBV7-2 and TRBJ1-2; 10 nucleotides align to TRBD1. Per germline, CDR1 SGHTA and CDR2 FQGNSA. With 4 bases clipped from V and 7 bases from J, the junction kept 6 bases outside the gene matches. The length of the CDR3 is 14 residues. The CDR3 region has the DNA TGTGCCAGCAGCTGGGGGACAGGGGAGGGTGGCTACACCTTC. This gives the protein CASSWGTGEGGYTF.

This clonotype appeared many times. The chain carries TRBV2 and TRBJ2-2, with a tentative D call TRBD2 (6 bases). Trimming took off 8 bases at V and 4 bases at J, with 14 bases between the two ends. The CDR3 spans 14 residues. The germline gives CDR1 SNHLY, CDR2 FYNNEI. The CDR3 loop reads CASWEVGGTGELFF. The CDR3 bases are TGTGCCAGCTGGGAGGTGGGGGGCACCGGGGAGCTGTTTTTT.

On this clonotype itself: At one end the junction does not follow the germline gene, possibly because of a read error. The chain uses TRBV2 and TRBJ1-2; tentatively, D is TRBD1 (6 bases). The germline gives CDR1 SNHLY, CDR2 FYNNEI. The CDR3 is 13 amino acids. The CDR3 spells CASSEDSNYGYAF. Written as DNA, the CDR3 is TGTGCCAGCAGTGAGGACAGTAACTATGGCTACGCCTTC.

This clonotype was seen just once. This chain links TRBV18 with TRBJ1-1; D uncertain. CDR3 size: 13 residues. V lost 5 bases, J lost 10 bases, and 17 bases lay in between. Per germline, CDR1 KGHSH and CDR2 LQKENI. CDR3 sequence: CASSETGSVRAFF. The CDR3 DNA follows: TGTGCCAGCTCAGAGACCGGTTCGGTCCGAGCTTTCTTT.

This clonotype was observed a handful of times. The J gene is TRBJ1-5, the V gene TRBV28; 8 positions agree with TRBD1. This CDR3 has 16 amino acids. Germline assignment: CDR1 MDHEN and CDR2 SYDVKM. V was pared by 4 bases and J by 2 bases, with 7 bases of the junction left unmatched. CDR3 sequence: CASSSHTGQGNQPQHF. The CDR3 coding sequence is TGTGCCAGCAGTTCCCACACGGGACAGGGCAATCAGCCCCAGCATTTT.

Ten or more counts support this clonotype. This chain links TRBV10-3 with TRBJ1-3; D is perhaps TRBD1 (5 bases). Germline assignment: CDR1 ENHRY and CDR2 SYGVKD. The CDR3 length is 15 residues. The germline V and J ends were trimmed by 4 bases and 2 bases, with 12 bases remaining between them. The CDR3 reads CAISVQASTGNTIYF. In nucleotides, the CDR3 is TGTGCCATCAGTGTACAGGCTAGCACTGGAAACACCATATATTTT.

The chain is built from TRBV30 and TRBJ1-5; TRBD1 is a possible D gene (6 bases). The V gene lost 1 base and the J gene lost 7 bases, with 11 bases spanning the gap. CDR1 and CDR2 (germline): GTSNPN, SVGIG (reference sequence). The length of the CDR3 is 13 residues. The CDR3 DNA follows: TGTGCCTGGAGTGGAAACAGGGACCAGCCCCAGCATTTT. This gives the protein CAWSGNRDQPQHF.

V and J are TRBV6-6 and TRBJ1-2; 7 bases align to TRBD1. CDR1 is MNHNY, CDR2 SVGAGI, per germline (reference sequence). There are 16 residues in the CDR3. J gave up 3 bases and V 0 bases, and 7 bases lay outside the gene matches. CDR3 DNA sequence: TGTGCCAGCAGTTACTCGAGTGTGCAGGGGGACTATGGCTACACCTTC. It is translated as CASSYSSVQGDYGYTF.

This clonotype came up a few times. Mismatch with germline at one junction end may stem from a read error. The J gene is TRBJ2-7, the V gene TRBV5-4; 10 bases map to TRBD1. This CDR3 spans 16 amino acids. From germline, CDR1 is SGHNT and CDR2 YYREEE (reference sequence). DNA of the CDR3: TGCGCCAGCAGCCCTCGGGGGGGGGACAGGGGCGACGAGCAGTACTTC. Its protein product is CASSPRGGDRGDEQYF.